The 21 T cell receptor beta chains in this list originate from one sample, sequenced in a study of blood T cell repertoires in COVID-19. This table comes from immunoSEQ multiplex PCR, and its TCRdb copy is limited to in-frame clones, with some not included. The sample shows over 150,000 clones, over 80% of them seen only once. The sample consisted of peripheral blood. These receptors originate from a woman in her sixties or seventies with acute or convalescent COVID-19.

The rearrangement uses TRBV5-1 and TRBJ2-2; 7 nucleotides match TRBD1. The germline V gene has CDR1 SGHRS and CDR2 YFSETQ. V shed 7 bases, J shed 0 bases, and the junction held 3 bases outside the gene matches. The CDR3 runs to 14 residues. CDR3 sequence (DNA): TGCGCCAGCGGTGGGACAGCGAACACCGGGGAGCTGTTTTTT. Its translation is CASGGTANTGELFF.

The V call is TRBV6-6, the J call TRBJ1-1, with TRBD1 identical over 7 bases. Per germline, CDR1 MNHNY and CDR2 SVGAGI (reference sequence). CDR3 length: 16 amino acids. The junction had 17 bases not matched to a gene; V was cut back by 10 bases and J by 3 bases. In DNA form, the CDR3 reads TGTGCCACCCGACCATGGGACAGCGGACAGGACACTGAAGCTTTCTTT. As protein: CATRPWDSGQDTEAFF.

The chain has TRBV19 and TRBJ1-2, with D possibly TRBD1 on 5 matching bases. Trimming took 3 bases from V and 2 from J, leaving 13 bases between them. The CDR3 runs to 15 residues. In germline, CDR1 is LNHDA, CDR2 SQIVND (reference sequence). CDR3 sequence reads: CASSIIGHNNYGYTF. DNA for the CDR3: TGTGCCAGTAGTATTATAGGACATAACAACTATGGCTACACCTTC.

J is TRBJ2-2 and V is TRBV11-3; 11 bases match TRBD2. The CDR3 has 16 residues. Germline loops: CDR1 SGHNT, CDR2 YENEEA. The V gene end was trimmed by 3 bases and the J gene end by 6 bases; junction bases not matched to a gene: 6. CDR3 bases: TGTGCCAGCAGCTTCCGACTAGCGGGGTCATCCGGGGAGCTGTTTTTT. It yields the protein CASSFRLAGSSGELFF.

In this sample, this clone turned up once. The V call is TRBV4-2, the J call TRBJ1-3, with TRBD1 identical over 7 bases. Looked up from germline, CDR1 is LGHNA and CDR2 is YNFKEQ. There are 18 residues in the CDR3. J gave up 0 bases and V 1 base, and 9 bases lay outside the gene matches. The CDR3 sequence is CASSQGLQGPTSGNTIYF. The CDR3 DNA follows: TGTGCCAGCAGCCAAGGTCTACAGGGGCCGACCTCTGGAAACACCATATATTTT.

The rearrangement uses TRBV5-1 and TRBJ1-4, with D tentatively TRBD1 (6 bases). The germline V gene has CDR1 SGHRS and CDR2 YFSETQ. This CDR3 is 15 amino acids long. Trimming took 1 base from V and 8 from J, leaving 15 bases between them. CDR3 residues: CASSLIARTGEKLFF. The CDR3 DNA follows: TGCGCCAGCAGCTTGATCGCGCGTACAGGGGAAAAACTGTTTTTT.

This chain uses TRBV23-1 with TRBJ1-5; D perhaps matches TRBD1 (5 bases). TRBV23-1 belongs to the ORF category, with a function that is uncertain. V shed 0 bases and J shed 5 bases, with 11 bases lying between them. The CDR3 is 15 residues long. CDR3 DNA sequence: TGCGCCAGCAGTCAATCGTCGGGGGGGTATCAGCCCCAGCATTTT. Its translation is CASSQSSGGYQPQHF.

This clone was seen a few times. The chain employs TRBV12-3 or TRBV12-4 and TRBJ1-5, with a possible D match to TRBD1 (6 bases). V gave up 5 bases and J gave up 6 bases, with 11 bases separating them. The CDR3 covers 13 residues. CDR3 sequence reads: CASSEGVGQPQHF. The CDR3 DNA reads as TGTGCCAGCAGTGAGGGGGTCGGTCAGCCCCAGCATTTT.

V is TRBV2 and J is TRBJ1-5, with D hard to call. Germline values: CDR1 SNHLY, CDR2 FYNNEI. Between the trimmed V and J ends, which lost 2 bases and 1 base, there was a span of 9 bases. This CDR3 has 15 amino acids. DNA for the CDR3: TGTGCCAGCAGTGAAAGGTCGGGGAGCAATCAGCCCCAGCATTTT. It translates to CASSERSGSNQPQHF.

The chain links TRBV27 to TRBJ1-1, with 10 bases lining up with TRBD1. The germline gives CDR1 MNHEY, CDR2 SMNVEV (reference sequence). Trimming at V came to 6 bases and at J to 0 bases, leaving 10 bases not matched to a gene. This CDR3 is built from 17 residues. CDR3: CASRPGQGRGMNTEAFF. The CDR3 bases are TGTGCCAGCAGACCGGGACAGGGGAGGGGGATGAACACTGAAGCTTTCTTT.

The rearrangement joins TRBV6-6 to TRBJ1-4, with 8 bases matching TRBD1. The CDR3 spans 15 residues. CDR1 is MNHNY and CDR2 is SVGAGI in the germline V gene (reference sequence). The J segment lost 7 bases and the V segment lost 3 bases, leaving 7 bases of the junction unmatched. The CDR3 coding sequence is TGTGCCAGCAGTTATTCGACAGGGGTGGGTGAAAAACTGTTTTTT. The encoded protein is CASSYSTGVGEKLFF.

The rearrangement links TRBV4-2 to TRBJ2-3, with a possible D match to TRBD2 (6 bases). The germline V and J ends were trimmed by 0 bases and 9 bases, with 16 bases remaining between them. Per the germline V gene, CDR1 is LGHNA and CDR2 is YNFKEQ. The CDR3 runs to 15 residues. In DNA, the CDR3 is TGTGCCAGCAGCCAAGAGCGGGGCGGCCCTAGGACGCAGTATTTT. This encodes CASSQERGGPRTQYF.

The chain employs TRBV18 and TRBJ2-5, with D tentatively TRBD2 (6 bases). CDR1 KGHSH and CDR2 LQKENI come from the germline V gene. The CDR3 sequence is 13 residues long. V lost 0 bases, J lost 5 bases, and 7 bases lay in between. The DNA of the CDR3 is TGTGCCAGCTCACCACCGACTAGGGAGACCCAGTACTTC. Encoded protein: CASSPPTRETQYF.

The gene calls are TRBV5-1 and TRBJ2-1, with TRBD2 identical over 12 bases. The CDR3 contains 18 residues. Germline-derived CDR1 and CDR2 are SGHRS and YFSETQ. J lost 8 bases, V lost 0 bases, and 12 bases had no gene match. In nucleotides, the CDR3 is TGCGCCAGCAGCTTGGCTAGGACTAGCGGGGAGATTGGGGATGAGCAGTTCTTC. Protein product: CASSLARTSGEIGDEQFF.

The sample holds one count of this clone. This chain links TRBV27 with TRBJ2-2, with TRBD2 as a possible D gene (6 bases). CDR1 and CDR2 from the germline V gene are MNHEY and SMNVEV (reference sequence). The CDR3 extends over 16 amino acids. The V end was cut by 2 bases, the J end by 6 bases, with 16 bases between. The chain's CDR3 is CASSLLRLDAPGELFF. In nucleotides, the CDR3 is TGTGCCAGCAGTTTACTGAGACTAGACGCCCCCGGGGAGCTGTTTTTT.

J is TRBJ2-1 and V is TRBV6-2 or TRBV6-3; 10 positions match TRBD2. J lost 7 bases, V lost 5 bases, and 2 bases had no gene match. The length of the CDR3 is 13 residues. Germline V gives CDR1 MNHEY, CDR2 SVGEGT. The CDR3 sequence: CASSQRGGNEQFF. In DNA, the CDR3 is TGTGCCAGCAGTCAGCGGGGGGGGAATGAGCAGTTCTTC.

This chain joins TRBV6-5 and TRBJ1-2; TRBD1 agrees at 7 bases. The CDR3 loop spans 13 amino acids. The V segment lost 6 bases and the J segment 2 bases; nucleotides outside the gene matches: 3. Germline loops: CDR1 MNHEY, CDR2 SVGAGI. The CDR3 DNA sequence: TGTGCCAGCAGCCCGACAGGGAACTATGGCTACACCTTC. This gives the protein CASSPTGNYGYTF.

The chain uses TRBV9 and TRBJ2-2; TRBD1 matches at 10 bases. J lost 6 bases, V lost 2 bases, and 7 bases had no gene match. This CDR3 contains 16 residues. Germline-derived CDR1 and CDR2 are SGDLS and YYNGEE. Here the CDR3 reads CASSVAGQGYPGELFF. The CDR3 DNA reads TGTGCCAGCAGCGTGGCGGGACAGGGGTACCCCGGGGAGCTGTTTTTT.

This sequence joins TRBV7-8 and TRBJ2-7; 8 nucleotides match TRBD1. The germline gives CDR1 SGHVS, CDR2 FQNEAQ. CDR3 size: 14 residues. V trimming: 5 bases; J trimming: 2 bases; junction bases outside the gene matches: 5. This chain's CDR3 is CASSRGQGPYEQYF. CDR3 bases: TGTGCCAGCAGCCGCGGACAGGGTCCCTACGAGCAGTACTTC.

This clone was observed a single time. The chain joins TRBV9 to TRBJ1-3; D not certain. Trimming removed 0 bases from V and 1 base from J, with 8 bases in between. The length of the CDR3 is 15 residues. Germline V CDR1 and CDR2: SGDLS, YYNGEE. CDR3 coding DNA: TGTGCCAGCAGCGTAGCTTCGAGGTCTGGAAACACCATATATTTT. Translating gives CASSVASRSGNTIYF.

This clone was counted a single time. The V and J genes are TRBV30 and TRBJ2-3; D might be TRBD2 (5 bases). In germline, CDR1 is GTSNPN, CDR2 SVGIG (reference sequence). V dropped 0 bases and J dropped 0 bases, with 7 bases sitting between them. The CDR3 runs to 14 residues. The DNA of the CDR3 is TGTGCCTGGAGTGTGGGCGGGAGCACAGATACGCAGTATTTT. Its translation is CAWSVGGSTDTQYF.